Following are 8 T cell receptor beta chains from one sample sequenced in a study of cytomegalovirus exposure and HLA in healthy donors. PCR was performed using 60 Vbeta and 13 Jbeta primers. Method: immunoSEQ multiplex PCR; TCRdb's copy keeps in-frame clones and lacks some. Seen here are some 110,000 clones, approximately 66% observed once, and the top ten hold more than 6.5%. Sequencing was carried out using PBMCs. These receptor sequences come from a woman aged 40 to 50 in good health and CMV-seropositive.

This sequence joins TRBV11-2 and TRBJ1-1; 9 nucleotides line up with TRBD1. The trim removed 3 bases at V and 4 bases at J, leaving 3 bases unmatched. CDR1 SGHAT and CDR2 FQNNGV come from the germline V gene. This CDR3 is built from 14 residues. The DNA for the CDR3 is TGTGCCAGCAGCTTGGGACAGGGAATCACTGAAGCTTTCTTT. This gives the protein CASSLGQGITEAFF.

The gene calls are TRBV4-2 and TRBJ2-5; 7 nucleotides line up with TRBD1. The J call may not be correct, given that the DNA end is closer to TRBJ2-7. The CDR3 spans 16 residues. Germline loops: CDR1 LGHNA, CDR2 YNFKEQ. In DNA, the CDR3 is TGTGCCAGCAGCCAAGGCTTGGGACAGAGCCTCCCCGAGCAGTACTTC. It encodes CASSQGLGQSLPEQYF.

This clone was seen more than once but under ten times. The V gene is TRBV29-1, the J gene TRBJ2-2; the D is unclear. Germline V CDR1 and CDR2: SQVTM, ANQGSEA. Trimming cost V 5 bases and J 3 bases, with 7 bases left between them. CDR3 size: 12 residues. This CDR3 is CSVPTDTGELFF. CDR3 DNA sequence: TGCAGCGTTCCGACTGACACCGGGGAGCTGTTTTTT.

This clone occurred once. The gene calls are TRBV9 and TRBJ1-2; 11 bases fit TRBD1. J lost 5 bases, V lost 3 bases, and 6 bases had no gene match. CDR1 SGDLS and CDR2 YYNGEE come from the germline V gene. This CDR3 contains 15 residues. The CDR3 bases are TGTGCCAGCAGCGACCGGACAGGGGGCGCATATGGCTACACCTTC. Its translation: CASSDRTGGAYGYTF.

CDR3 region: CASSLDGGLGYTF. The DNA for the CDR3 is TGTGCCAGCAGTTTGGACGGGGGTCTGGGCTACACCTTC. The V and J genes are TRBV28 and TRBJ1-2, with D perhaps matching TRBD1 (5 bases). This CDR3 contains 13 residues. The V end lost 3 bases, the J end lost 8 bases, and 13 bases lay between the germline ends. The germline gives CDR1 MDHEN, CDR2 SYDVKM.

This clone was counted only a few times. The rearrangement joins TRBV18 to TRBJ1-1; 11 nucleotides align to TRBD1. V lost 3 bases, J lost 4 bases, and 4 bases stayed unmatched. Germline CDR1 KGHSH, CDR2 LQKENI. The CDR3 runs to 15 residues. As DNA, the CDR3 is TGTGCCAGCTCACCGGCCGGGACAGGGGGCACTGAAGCTTTCTTT. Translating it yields CASSPAGTGGTEAFF.

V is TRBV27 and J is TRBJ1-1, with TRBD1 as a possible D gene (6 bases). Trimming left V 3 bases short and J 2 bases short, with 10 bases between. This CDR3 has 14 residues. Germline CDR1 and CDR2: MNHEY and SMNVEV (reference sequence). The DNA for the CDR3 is TGTGCCAGCAGTTTCGGACAGCCCAACACTGAAGCTTTCTTT. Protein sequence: CASSFGQPNTEAFF.

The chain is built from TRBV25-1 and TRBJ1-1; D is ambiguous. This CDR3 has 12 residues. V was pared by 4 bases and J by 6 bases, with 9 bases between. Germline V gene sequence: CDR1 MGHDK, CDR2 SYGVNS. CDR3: CASSAPDSEAFF. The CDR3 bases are TGTGCCAGCAGTGCGCCGGACTCTGAAGCTTTCTTT.